This T cell receptor (beta chain) was recorded in a study of blood T cell repertoires in COVID-19. About the study: Material from acute and convalescent COVID-19 was sourced from the United States, Italy and Spain. The analysed material was cDNA or gDNA that came from T cells, B-cell-depleted T cells, or PBMCs.

J was trimmed by 4 bases and V by 8 bases; bases with no gene match: 7. The CDR3 loop spans 13 amino acids. The germline CDR1 and CDR2 sequences are SNHLY and FYNNEI. The authors' processing: Reference gene primer amplification yielded estimated nucleated cell counts. Generated by immunoSEQ multiplex PCR, the TCRdb table keeps only in-frame clones and is missing some. The D gene and trimming were derived from the DNA, and the V and J assignments and clone size from that table. The sample yields 200,000 or so clones, around 84% seen once. This chain joins TRBV2 and TRBJ1-2; TRBD1 matches at 7 bases. The TCR comes from a middle-aged man who had recovered from COVID-19. The sequencing input was peripheral blood. The CDR3 nucleotides read TGTGCCAGCCGCCAGGGGGTTAGCTATGGCTACACCTTC. It codes for CASRQGVSYGYTF.